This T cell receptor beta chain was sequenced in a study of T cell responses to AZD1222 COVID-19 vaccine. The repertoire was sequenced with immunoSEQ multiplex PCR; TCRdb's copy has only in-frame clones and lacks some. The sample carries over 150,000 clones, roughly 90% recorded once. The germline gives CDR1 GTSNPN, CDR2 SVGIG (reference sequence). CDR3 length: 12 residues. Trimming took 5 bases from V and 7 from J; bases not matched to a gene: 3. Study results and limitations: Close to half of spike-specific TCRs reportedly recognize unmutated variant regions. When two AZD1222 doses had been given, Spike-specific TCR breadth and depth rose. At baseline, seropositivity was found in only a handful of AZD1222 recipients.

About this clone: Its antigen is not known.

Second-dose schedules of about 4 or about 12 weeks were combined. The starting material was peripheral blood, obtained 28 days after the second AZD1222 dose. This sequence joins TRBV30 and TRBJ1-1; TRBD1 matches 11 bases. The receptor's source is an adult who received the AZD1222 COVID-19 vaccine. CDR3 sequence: CAWGQGAVEAFF. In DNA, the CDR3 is TGTGCCTGGGGACAGGGGGCGGTTGAAGCTTTCTTT.